What follows are 25 T cell receptor beta chains derived from one specimen sequenced in a study of cytomegalovirus exposure and HLA in healthy donors. The PCR was carried out with 60 Vbeta primers and 13 Jbeta primers. Sequencing used immunoSEQ multiplex PCR; TCRdb keeps in-frame clones, though not all of them. The sample has 140,000 or so clones; around 80% are singletons. The specimen sequenced was PBMCs. The receptor set was obtained from a boy aged 2-9 years in good health and CMV-seronegative.

The chain carries TRBV27 and TRBJ1-2, with 9 nucleotides matching TRBD1. J was trimmed by 2 bases and V by 8 bases; bases with no gene match: 21. This CDR3 is built from 19 residues. Germline V gene sequence: CDR1 MNHEY, CDR2 SMNVEV (reference sequence). The CDR3 region has the DNA TGTGCCAGCCTAAACCGAGGGACAGGGAAAGGGAACCCCAACTATGGCTACACCTTC. Translated: CASLNRGTGKGNPNYGYTF.

The CDR3 loop is CASSHGQTSSSYEQYF. The CDR3 DNA is TGCGCCAGCAGCCATGGACAGACCTCGAGCTCCTACGAGCAGTACTTC. This sequence joins TRBV4-1 and TRBJ2-7, with a possible D match to TRBD1 (6 bases). Trimming left V 3 bases short and J 0 bases short, with 15 bases between. This CDR3 spans 16 amino acids. The germline gives CDR1 MGHRA, CDR2 YSYEKL.

V gene TRBV7-8 combines with J gene TRBJ2-3, with TRBD2 matching over 13 bases. Germline CDR1 and CDR2: SGHVS and FQNEAQ. V lost 5 bases to trimming and J lost 14 bases; unmatched junction nucleotides: 10. The CDR3 sequence is 14 residues long. The CDR3 reads CASSPPGTSGTAYF. In DNA form, the CDR3 reads TGTGCCAGCAGCCCCCCCGGGACTAGCGGGACGGCGTATTTT. The whole variable domain, remainder taken from reference TRBV7-8 and TRBJ2-3, is GAGVSQSPRYKVAKRGQDVALRCDPISGHVSLFWYQQALGQGPEFLTYFQNEAQLDKSGLPSDRFFAERPEGSVSTLKIQRTQQEDSAVYLCASSPPGTSGTAYFGPGTRLTVL.

The chain carries TRBV6-1 and TRBJ1-6, with TRBD1 matching over 10 bases. The J segment lost 6 bases and the V segment lost 3 bases, leaving 8 bases of the junction unmatched. The CDR3 contains 17 residues. Germline values: CDR1 MNHNS, CDR2 SASEGT. The CDR3 here is CASSEYLGTGANSPLHF. Here the CDR3 DNA reads TGTGCCAGCAGTGAGTATCTTGGGACAGGGGCTAATTCACCCCTCCACTTT.

The CDR3 DNA follows: TGTGCCAGCAGTGCCCTAGCGGGGGCCTACAATGAGCAGTTCTTC. It specifies CASSALAGAYNEQFF. The V call is TRBV6-1, the J call TRBJ2-1, with TRBD2 matching over 10 bases. With 4 bases clipped from V and 2 bases from J, the junction kept 2 bases outside the gene matches. This CDR3 region has 15 residues. Germline CDR1 and CDR2: MNHNS and SASEGT.

The sample holds a few counts of this clone. The rearrangement links TRBV9 to TRBJ2-3; D unclear. The germline V gene encodes CDR1 SGDLS and CDR2 YYNGEE. The CDR3 covers 17 residues. Trimming cost V 0 bases and J 1 base, with 15 bases left between them. The CDR3, as DNA: TGTGCCAGCAGCGTAGTTTCTTCTTGGGCAGGCACAGATACGCAGTATTTT. It codes for CASSVVSSWAGTDTQYF.

CDR3 nucleotide sequence: TGTGCCAGCAGCCGCCGGGGACAGGTATCGAACACTGAAGCTTTCTTT. This gives the protein CASSRRGQVSNTEAFF. This rearrangement joins TRBV5-6 to TRBJ1-1; the match to TRBD1 covers 8 bases. V trimming: 4 bases; J trimming: 1 base; junction bases outside the gene matches: 9. Germline V gene lookup returns CDR1 SGHDT and CDR2 YYEEEE. This CDR3 region has 16 residues.

The chain links TRBV7-9 to TRBJ2-5; no clear D. Judging by the DNA end, TRBJ2-7 fits better; the J call may be wrong. The CDR3 sequence is 15 residues long. Per the germline V gene, CDR1 is SEHNR and CDR2 is FQNEAQ (reference sequence). The CDR3 protein is CASSLMESANYEQYF. The CDR3 DNA sequence: TGTGCCAGCAGCTTAATGGAGTCCGCGAACTACGAGCAGTACTTC.

This rearrangement joins TRBV9 to TRBJ2-1; 8 bases line up with TRBD1. The V gene's germline CDR1 is SGDLS and CDR2 YYNGEE. V lost 0 bases and J lost 1; bases outside the gene matches: 0. CDR3 length: 15 amino acids. This chain's CDR3 is CASSVDRGSYNEQFF. In DNA, the CDR3 is TGTGCCAGCAGCGTAGACAGGGGGTCCTACAATGAGCAGTTCTTC.

This clone was observed a single time. This CDR3 reads CASGLVPGQSPTNEKLFF. The CDR3 bases are TGTGCTAGTGGTTTGGTTCCGGGACAGAGTCCAACTAATGAAAAACTGTTTTTT. The chain is built from TRBV12-5 and TRBJ1-4, with 7 bases matching TRBD1. CDR3 length: 18 amino acids. The V and J ends lost 0 bases and 0 bases, in that order; junction bases with no gene match: 7. Germline CDR1 and CDR2: LGHNT and FRNRAP.

This sequence joins TRBV5-1 and TRBJ1-1; D is unclear. The CDR3 loop spans 16 amino acids. Germline assignment: CDR1 SGHRS and CDR2 YFSETQ. The V end lost 2 bases, the J end lost 1 base, and 15 bases lay between the germline ends. CDR3 bases: TGCGCCAGCAGCTTAAAGGTAGGGAGGTCGAACACTGAAGCTTTCTTT. Translation: CASSLKVGRSNTEAFF.

V gene TRBV11-3 combines with J gene TRBJ2-7; 10 bases map to TRBD2. The germline CDR1 and CDR2 sequences are SGHNT and YENEEA. V lost 0 bases and J lost 6; bases outside the gene matches: 11. The CDR3 spans 17 residues. The CDR3 bases are TGTGCCAGCAGCTTAGATATCTCTAGCGGGAGTTTGGCCGAGCAGTACTTC. Translated, it gives CASSLDISSGSLAEQYF.

The CDR3 region is CASRPGQGYNEQFF. The CDR3 nucleotides are TGTGCCAGTCGTCCGGGACAGGGATACAATGAGCAGTTCTTC. This chain connects TRBV19 to TRBJ2-1, with TRBD1 matching 9 bases. The CDR3 runs 14 residues. Germline V gene data show CDR1 as LNHDA and CDR2 as SQIVND (reference sequence). The junction had 6 bases not matched to a gene; V was cut back by 8 bases and J by 4 bases.

This clone showed up just once. The genes are TRBV19 and TRBJ2-7; 14 bases fit TRBD2. The V gene's germline CDR1 is LNHDA and CDR2 SQIVND (reference sequence). J lost 2 bases, V lost 3 bases, and 3 bases had no gene match. CDR3 size: 16 residues. CDR3 nucleotides: TGTGCCAGTAGTATTCGGACTAGCGGGAGGACCTACGAGCAGTACTTC. This codes for CASSIRTSGRTYEQYF. Variable domain in full (rest from reference TRBV19 and TRBJ2-7): DGGITQSPKYLFRKEGQNVTLSCEQNLNHDAMYWYRQDPGQGLRLIYYSQIVNDFQKGDIAEGYSVSREKKESFPLTVTSAQKNPTAFYLCASSIRTSGRTYEQYFGPGTRLTVT.

The rearrangement links TRBV29-1 to TRBJ2-1; no definite D call. The germline V and J ends were trimmed by 2 bases and 4 bases, with 6 bases remaining between them. The CDR3 length is 12 residues. Germline V gene data show CDR1 as SQVTM and CDR2 as ANQGSEA. CDR3 nucleotides: TGCAGCGTTGAACTTAAATACAATGAGCAGTTCTTC. Its protein product is CSVELKYNEQFF.

This clone was observed a few times. V and J are TRBV2 and TRBJ1-3; D is possibly TRBD1 (6 bases). CDR1 is SNHLY, CDR2 FYNNEI, per germline. The V and J ends lost 6 bases and 11 bases respectively, with 20 bases between them. The CDR3 runs 14 residues. The CDR3 region is CASRGDTGSGAIYF. The CDR3 DNA sequence: TGTGCCAGCAGGGGGGACACAGGGTCCGGCGCCATATATTTT.

The chain uses TRBV9 and TRBJ1-1; D ambiguous. CDR1 SGDLS and CDR2 YYNGEE come from the germline V gene. The CDR3 runs 14 residues. V lost 0 bases, J lost 2 bases, and 8 bases lay in between. The CDR3 reads CASSVAPGNTEAFF. DNA for the CDR3: TGTGCCAGCAGCGTAGCTCCCGGTAACACTGAAGCTTTCTTT.

The chain recombines TRBV25-1 with TRBJ1-6, with 7 bases identical to TRBD1. This CDR3 spans 15 amino acids. Trimming at V came to 4 bases and at J to 8 bases, leaving 8 bases not matched to a gene. In germline, CDR1 is MGHDK, CDR2 SYGVNS. Here the CDR3 DNA reads TGTGCCAGCAGTGGCAGAGACAGGGTGGATTCACCCCTCCACTTT. It is translated as CASSGRDRVDSPLHF. The full variable domain, in which reference TRBV25-1 and TRBJ1-6 provide the parts outside the CDR3, is EADIYQTPRYLVIGTGKKITLECSQTMGHDKMYWYQQDPGMELHLIHYSYGVNSTEKGDLSSESTVSRIRTEHFPLTLESARPSHTSQYLCASSGRDRVDSPLHFGNGTRLTVT.

The chain joins TRBV7-6 to TRBJ1-2; the D is unclear. The CDR3 is 19 residues long. Per the germline V gene, CDR1 is SGHVS and CDR2 is FNYEAQ. With 2 bases removed from V and 0 bases from J, the gap between germline ends came to 22 bases. CDR3 nucleotide sequence: TGTGCCAGCAGCTTAATAGTCAGTAAACAGATTCAAGCTAACTATGGCTACACCTTC. This codes for CASSLIVSKQIQANYGYTF.

This clone has just one count. The V and J genes are TRBV7-9 and TRBJ2-7, with 9 bases that match TRBD2. In germline, CDR1 is SEHNR, CDR2 FQNEAQ (reference sequence). This CDR3 contains 13 residues. V trimming: 2 bases; J trimming: 5 bases; junction bases outside the gene matches: 1. CDR3 in DNA: TGTGCCAGCAGCTTACCTAGCGGGAACGAGCAGTACTTC. The encoded protein is CASSLPSGNEQYF.

The sample holds a few counts of this clone. Written as DNA, the CDR3 is TGTGCCAGCAGCATACAGGACTCCTACGAGCAGTACTTC. It translates to CASSIQDSYEQYF. The chain employs TRBV7-2 and TRBJ2-7; D possibly corresponds to TRBD1 (5 bases). This CDR3 has 13 residues. Germline assignment: CDR1 SGHTA and CDR2 FQGNSA. The V end lost 5 bases, the J end lost 0 bases, and 8 bases lay between the germline ends.

The chain has TRBV6-6 and TRBJ1-3; D gene uncertain. Germline values: CDR1 MNHNY, CDR2 SVGAGI (reference sequence). The CDR3 sequence is 14 residues long. Trimming took off 1 base at V and 4 bases at J, with 8 bases between the two ends. The CDR3 protein is CASSYYPGGNTIYF. In DNA form, the CDR3 reads TGTGCCAGCAGTTACTATCCAGGCGGAAACACCATATATTTT.

The J gene is TRBJ1-2, the V gene TRBV5-1; 8 bases agree with TRBD1. The germline V gene has CDR1 SGHRS and CDR2 YFSETQ. The V gene end was trimmed by 6 bases and the J gene end by 5 bases; junction bases not matched to a gene: 9. This CDR3 is built from 14 residues. CDR3 sequence reads: CASNGGTGPYGYTF. The CDR3 nucleotides are TGCGCCAGCAATGGAGGGACAGGTCCATATGGCTACACCTTC.

This clone was counted once. The chain recombines TRBV28 with TRBJ2-7, with TRBD2 matching 11 bases. V shed 7 bases, J shed 0 bases, and the junction held 2 bases outside the gene matches. CDR3 length: 14 amino acids. Per germline, CDR1 MDHEN and CDR2 SYDVKM. CDR3 bases: TGTGCCAGCATTAGCGGGAGGGACTCCTACGAGCAGTACTTC. As protein: CASISGRDSYEQYF.

This clone has just a few counts. The chain combines TRBV6-1 with TRBJ2-2; 9 bases fit TRBD1. This CDR3 contains 16 residues. Looked up from germline, CDR1 is MNHNS and CDR2 is SASEGT. V gave up 4 bases and J gave up 6 bases; unmatched junction bases: 9. The CDR3 DNA sequence: TGTGCCAGCAGTGTAACATCCGGGACAGGGTCCGGGGAGCTGTTTTTT. This sequence encodes CASSVTSGTGSGELFF.